This passage covers 27 T cell receptor beta chains from one sample sequenced in a study of T-cell reconstitution after alpha-beta-depleted transplantation in children. Unique molecular identifiers were used in preparing the TCRbeta library. TCRdb reprocessed the PCR reads via MiXCR and lists one record per CDR3 protein. The data hold around 300,000 distinct CDR3 sequences, with roughly 11% observed a single time. The sample consisted of peripheral blood, taken 180 days after TCRalphabeta/CD19-depleted stem cell transplant. These receptors were collected from a male patient between 2 and 10 years old who had a stem cell transplant for chronic granulomatous disease, so the T cells may come from the graft donor.

Points on this clonotype: It may be a read error: a sequence one base away is much more abundant. The chain links TRBV30 to TRBJ2-1; D uncertain. The germline V and J ends were trimmed by 3 bases and 6 bases, with 12 bases remaining between them. Germline CDR1 and CDR2: GTSNPN and SVGIG (reference sequence). The CDR3 sequence is 13 residues long. The CDR3 region has the DNA TGTGCCTGGAGCTTGGGGAACCTCAATGAGCAGTTCTTC. As protein: CAWSLGNLNEQFF.

The sample holds many counts of this clonotype. This chain connects TRBV29-1 to TRBJ2-5; either TRBD1 or TRBD2 may fit D (5 bases each). CDR3 length: 11 residues. Trimming stripped 4 bases from V and 5 bases from J, with 8 bases between. Per germline, CDR1 SQVTM and CDR2 ANQGSEA. The CDR3 DNA sequence: TGCAGCGTTGGATGGGGGGAGACCCAGTACTTC. Translating it yields CSVGWGETQYF.

The table lists this clonotype with many counts. The chain recombines TRBV6-2 or TRBV6-3 with TRBJ1-5, with TRBD1 as a possible D gene (6 bases). The germline gives CDR1 MNHEY, CDR2 SVGEGT. This CDR3 contains 16 residues. V lost 7 bases, J lost 2 bases, and 18 bases lay in between. CDR3 sequence reads: CASTWQGRGRNQPQHF. CDR3 sequence (DNA): TGTGCCAGCACTTGGCAGGGGCGTGGGCGCAATCAGCCCCAGCATTTT.

This clonotype was seen ten or more times. V gene TRBV20-1 combines with J gene TRBJ1-1; D may be TRBD1 (5 bases). The CDR3 extends over 13 amino acids. Trimming shortened V by 2 bases and J by 6 bases, and 13 bases separated the two germline ends. Germline V lookup: CDR1 DFQATT, CDR2 SNEGSKA (reference sequence). The CDR3 sequence is CSARFLRDAEAFF. In DNA, the CDR3 is TGCAGTGCTAGATTCCTTAGGGACGCTGAAGCTTTCTTT.

At least ten counts were recorded for this clonotype. V usage is TRBV20-1 and J usage is TRBJ2-1; TRBD1 matches 7 bases. The ends lost 3 bases at V and 8 bases at J; junction bases unmatched: 4. The germline CDR1 and CDR2 sequences are DFQATT and SNEGSKA (reference sequence). The CDR3 is 12 amino acids. The CDR3 bases are TGCAGTGCTAGGCACAGGGGCTATGAGCAGTTCTTC. It specifies CSARHRGYEQFF.

This clonotype was seen repeatedly, ten times or more. V is TRBV7-9 and J is TRBJ2-5; D unclear. The ends were cut back, 1 base at V and 2 bases at J, with 11 bases in the middle. In germline, CDR1 is SEHNR, CDR2 FQNEAQ (reference sequence). The CDR3 consists of 15 residues. The CDR3 region has the DNA TGTGCCAGCAGCTTAGGAAGTCGATTACAAGAGACCCAGTACTTC. Translation: CASSLGSRLQETQYF. Using reference TRBV7-9 and TRBJ2-5 for the parts outside the CDR3, the full variable domain is DTGVSQNPRHKITKRGQNVTFRCDPISEHNRLYWYRQTLGQGPEFLTYFQNEAQLEKSRLLSDRFSAERPKGSFSTLEIQRTEQGDSAMYLCASSLGSRLQETQYFGPGTRLLVL.

This clonotype showed up many times. V gene TRBV5-1 combines with J gene TRBJ2-1; D unresolved. Trimming removed 0 bases from V and 0 bases from J, with 13 bases in between. Germline CDR1 SGHRS, CDR2 YFSETQ. There are 17 residues in the CDR3. CDR3 DNA sequence: TGCGCCAGCAGCTTGGCCTTAGGTATTAGCTCCTACAATGAGCAGTTCTTC. Its translation is CASSLALGISSYNEQFF.

This clonotype showed up many times. V usage is TRBV29-1 and J usage is TRBJ2-1; tentative D call: TRBD2 (6 bases). The CDR3 is made up of 14 amino acids. V was cut by 4 bases and J by 3 bases, with 13 bases left in between. The germline CDR1 and CDR2 sequences are SQVTM and ANQGSEA. CDR3 bases: TGCAGCGTTGTTTACGGGGGATACTACAATGAGCAGTTCTTC. Translating it yields CSVVYGGYYNEQFF.

This clonotype was counted ten times or more. The gene calls are TRBV4-3 and TRBJ1-2, with D unresolved. Germline V gives CDR1 LGHNA, CDR2 YSLEER. The CDR3 is 15 amino acids. With 0 bases removed from V and 2 bases from J, the gap between germline ends came to 10 bases. The CDR3 region is CASSQDLTVNYGYTF. CDR3 coding DNA: TGCGCCAGCAGCCAAGATTTAACAGTAAACTATGGCTACACCTTC.

Notes on this clonotype: A much more abundant neighbour one base away suggests this may be a read error. This sequence joins TRBV10-3 and TRBJ2-7; no definite D call. From germline, CDR1 is ENHRY and CDR2 SYGVKD. V lost 10 bases and J lost 5, with 15 bases in between. This CDR3 is 12 amino acids long. The CDR3 protein is CATLKNYDEQYF. CDR3 in DNA: TGTGCCACCCTTAAAAACTACGACGAGCAGTACTTC.

This clonotype has ten or more counts. CDR3 amino acids: CASSYSGNTGELFF. As DNA, the CDR3 is TGTGCCAGCAGTTATAGCGGGAACACCGGGGAGCTGTTTTTT. The rearrangement joins TRBV6-2 or TRBV6-3 to TRBJ2-2; tentative D call: TRBD2 (6 bases). Germline V gene lookup returns CDR1 MNHEY and CDR2 SVGEGT. Trimming took 3 bases from V and 1 from J, leaving 6 bases between them. The CDR3 covers 14 residues.

This clonotype showed up just a few times. The chain is built from TRBV19 and TRBJ1-5; possible D gene TRBD1, 5 bases. Germline assignment: CDR1 LNHDA and CDR2 SQIVND (reference sequence). CDR3 length: 14 residues. V lost 5 bases to trimming and J lost 7 bases, with 15 bases between them. The chain's CDR3 is CASSGAFSGQPQHF. The CDR3 DNA sequence: TGTGCCAGTAGTGGGGCCTTCTCGGGACAGCCCCAGCATTTT.

This clonotype occurred many times. The genes are TRBV28 and TRBJ2-7; D might be TRBD2 (5 bases). V lost 4 bases and J 1 base, leaving 11 bases between the germline ends. Per germline, CDR1 MDHEN and CDR2 SYDVKM. The CDR3 runs 14 residues. In DNA, the CDR3 is TGTGCCAGCAGTTCCCCCTCGGGATCCTACGAGCAGTACTTC. Protein sequence: CASSSPSGSYEQYF. The whole variable domain, remainder taken from reference TRBV28 and TRBJ2-7, is DVKVTQSSRYLVKRTGEKVFLECVQDMDHENMFWYRQDPGLGLRLIYFSYDVKMKEKGDIPEGYSVSREKKERFSLILESASTNQTSMYLCASSSPSGSYEQYFGPGTRLTVT.

This clonotype was picked up many times. The rearrangement joins TRBV4-1 to TRBJ1-1; D unresolved. CDR1 and CDR2 (germline): MGHRA, YSYEKL. This CDR3 has 13 amino acids. Trimming left V 4 bases short and J 2 bases short, with 8 bases between. The CDR3 is CASSPGFNTEAFF. In DNA, the CDR3 is TGCGCCAGCAGCCCGGGGTTTAACACTGAAGCTTTCTTT.

The sample holds many counts of this clonotype. The chain links TRBV10-3 to TRBJ2-3, with 10 bases matching TRBD2. V lost 7 bases and J lost 6; bases outside the gene matches: 7. The V gene's germline CDR1 is ENHRY and CDR2 SYGVKD. The CDR3 spans 14 residues. The CDR3 reads CAITAGGRLDTQYF. DNA for the CDR3: TGTGCCATCACAGCGGGAGGGAGACTGGATACGCAGTATTTT.

Ten or more counts support this clonotype. V is TRBV6-5 and J is TRBJ2-5; unclear D gene. Deletions cut 3 bases from V and 2 bases from J, with 13 bases between. The CDR3 consists of 15 residues. CDR1 and CDR2 from the germline V gene are MNHEY and SVGAGI. CDR3 nucleotide sequence: TGTGCCAGCAGTTATTTCTGGGTTGGGCAAGAGACCCAGTACTTC. Protein: CASSYFWVGQETQYF.

There are many counts of this clonotype. CDR3 sequence reads: CASSLVGLKVAGANVLTF. The CDR3 DNA is TGCGCCAGCAGCTTGGTAGGGTTAAAAGTAGCCGGGGCCAACGTCCTGACTTTC. V gene TRBV5-1 combines with J gene TRBJ2-6; D gene ambiguous. V dropped 0 bases and J dropped 4 bases, with 17 bases sitting between them. This CDR3 comprises 18 residues. The germline V gene encodes CDR1 SGHRS and CDR2 YFSETQ.

This clonotype was picked up many times. The gene calls are TRBV24-1 and TRBJ2-1; no clear D. CDR1 and CDR2 (germline): KGHDR, SFDVKD. With 5 bases removed from V and 8 bases from J, the gap between germline ends came to 12 bases. The CDR3 contains 13 residues. The CDR3 sequence: CATSAGGVHEQFF. CDR3 coding DNA: TGTGCCACCAGTGCGGGCGGAGTCCATGAGCAGTTCTTC.

Notes on this clonotype: A much larger clone lies one base from this, so it may be a read error. Lacking the conserved final phenylalanine or tryptophan, this CDR3 likely reflects a read error. The V and J genes are TRBV5-6 and TRBJ2-1; 7 bases agree with TRBD2. This CDR3 is 14 amino acids long. Germline CDR1 SGHDT, CDR2 YYEEEE. J lost 6 bases, V lost 5 bases, and 8 bases had no gene match. The CDR3, as DNA: TGTGCCAGCAGTTGGGCGGGAGTGTTCAATGAGCAGTTCCTC. Translated: CASSWAGVFNEQFL.

This clonotype has only a few counts. Compared with germline, one end of the junction differs, possibly owing to a read error. The rearrangement uses TRBV18 and TRBJ1-2; D unclear. This CDR3 comprises 14 residues. CDR1 and CDR2 from the germline V gene are KGHSH and LQKENI. The CDR3 sequence: CASSPPTGYYGYPF. The CDR3 bases are TGTGCCAGCTCACCACCGACGGGTTACTATGGCTACCCCTTC. Using reference TRBV18 and TRBJ1-2 for the parts outside the CDR3, the full variable domain is NAGVMQNPRHLVRRRGQEARLRCSPMKGHSHVYWYRQLPEEGLKFMVYLQKENIIDESGMPKERFSAEFPKEGPSILRIQQVVRGDSAAYFCASSPPTGYYGYPFGSGTRLTVV.

V usage is TRBV5-1 and J usage is TRBJ2-1; the D gene could be TRBD1 or TRBD2 (5 bases each). The length of the CDR3 is 13 residues. Trimming took off 3 bases at V and 7 bases at J, with 11 bases between the two ends. The germline V gene encodes CDR1 SGHRS and CDR2 YFSETQ. The CDR3 sequence: CASSSDTSNEQFF. The CDR3 DNA sequence: TGCGCCAGCAGCTCGGACACTAGTAATGAGCAGTTCTTC. Looking up the rest from reference TRBV5-1 and TRBJ2-1 gives the full variable domain: KAGVTQTPRYLIKTRGQQVTLSCSPISGHRSVSWYQQTPGQGLQFLFEYFSETQRNKGNFPGRFSGRQFSNSRSEMNVSTLELGDSALYLCASSSDTSNEQFFGPGTRLTVL.

This clonotype was seen many times. The V gene is TRBV2, the J gene TRBJ2-1; 10 nucleotides match TRBD2. Germline-derived CDR1 and CDR2 are SNHLY and FYNNEI. V lost 4 bases and J lost 3; bases outside the gene matches: 6. This CDR3 is 16 amino acids long. CDR3 nucleotides: TGTGCCAGCAGTGTCTGGGGGACTAGCGACTACAATGAGCAGTTCTTC. Encoded protein: CASSVWGTSDYNEQFF.

Ten or more counts support this clonotype. The chain is built from TRBV27 and TRBJ2-4; D remains ambiguous. The CDR3 contains 15 residues. CDR1 is MNHEY, CDR2 SMNVEV, per germline (reference sequence). V dropped 8 bases and J dropped 2 bases, with 16 bases sitting between them. The CDR3 DNA follows: TGTGCCAGCGGCCCCCGCGGCGGAACCAAAAACATTCAGTACTTC. Translating it yields CASGPRGGTKNIQYF.

There are many counts of this clonotype. The chain recombines TRBV5-1 with TRBJ1-2; no clear D. Germline V CDR1 and CDR2: SGHRS, YFSETQ. V lost 1 base and J lost 0, with 7 bases in between. The length of the CDR3 is 14 residues. CDR3 amino acids: CASSLTGANYGYTF. CDR3 in DNA: TGCGCCAGCAGCTTGACTGGAGCTAACTATGGCTACACCTTC.

This clonotype was seen at least ten times. The rearrangement links TRBV27 to TRBJ2-7; no clear D. Germline V gene sequence: CDR1 MNHEY, CDR2 SMNVEV (reference sequence). The germline V and J ends were trimmed by 3 bases and 6 bases, with 9 bases remaining between them. The CDR3 length is 12 residues. CDR3 region: CASSFLWGEQYF. As DNA, the CDR3 is TGTGCCAGCAGTTTCTTATGGGGCGAGCAGTACTTC.

This clonotype has ten or more counts. The chain recombines TRBV20-1 with TRBJ2-5, with D uncertain. V lost 4 bases, J lost 4 bases, and 16 bases lay in between. Germline CDR1 and CDR2: DFQATT and SNEGSKA (reference sequence). This CDR3 has 14 amino acids. Written as DNA, the CDR3 is TGCAGTGCTACGGAGACCGCGGTGGGAGAGACCCAGTACTTC. Translating it yields CSATETAVGETQYF.

Worth noting for this clonotype: A single base separates this from a much larger clone, so it may be a read error. No conserved phenylalanine or tryptophan ends this CDR3, so it is likely a read error. The V gene is TRBV7-9, the J gene TRBJ1-2; the D gene is possibly TRBD1 (5 bases). Trimming removed 6 bases from V and 8 bases from J, with 16 bases in between. The germline gives CDR1 SEHNR, CDR2 FQNEAQ (reference sequence). This CDR3 has 13 residues. The CDR3: CASSPTAGSGYTI. The CDR3 DNA reads TGTGCCAGCAGTCCAACCGCAGGGAGCGGCTACACCATC.